This entry describes one T cell receptor (beta chain). The antigen remains undetermined. Time point meaning: baseline pretreatment blood. The treatment denotes: 15 Gy SBRT to primary tumor, nephrectomy 4 weeks later. The data stem from a study of radiation and T cells in renal cell carcinoma. Turning to the study itself: Nephrectomy followed 15 Gy stereotactic body radiation by 4 weeks. Notes on the study in general: In blood, top tumor clones expanded by 2 weeks, shrinking by 4.

Germline V gene lookup returns CDR1 WSHSY and CDR2 SAAADI. The CDR3 runs to 15 residues. V shed 5 bases, J shed 1 base, and the junction held 7 bases outside the gene matches. Assay: immunoSEQ multiplex PCR; the TCRdb copy retains only in-frame clones and omits some. The sample has approximately 120,000 clones; roughly 80% are singletons. The sample here was blood, taken from a patient whose treatment included radiotherapy and nephrectomy. The receptor was derived from a woman between 55 and 75 years old with renal cell carcinoma. The chain links TRBV10-2 to TRBJ1-1; 7 positions match TRBD1. The CDR3: CASSSTGMGNTEAFF. In nucleotides, the CDR3 is TGCGCCAGCAGTTCGACAGGGATGGGGAACACTGAAGCTTTCTTT.